The source of this TCR beta chain is a study of identical twins. Study conclusions and caveats: In cord blood, abundant beta clonotypes had fewer insertions; memory showed no trend.

The CDR3 contains 17 residues. The J segment lost 1 base and the V segment lost 1 base, leaving 6 bases of the junction unmatched. In germline, CDR1 is SGHRS, CDR2 YFSETQ. This clonotype was detected many times. Its antigen remains unknown. A universal primer site was created by template switching, with the cDNA bearing unique molecular identifiers. TCRdb reprocessed the 5' RACE reads via MiXCR and lists one record per CDR3 protein. The data contain under 350,000 distinct CDR3 sequences, roughly 10% of them singletons. These same data were also listed under a study on yellow fever vaccine responses in identical twins. Turning to that study: It has been reported that, in twins, the vaccine T cell response seemed partly convergent and partly personalized.

The TCR originated in a woman under 30 in good health. This rearrangement joins TRBV5-1 to TRBJ2-7; 12 nucleotides agree with TRBD2. The specimen sequenced was CD8+ T cells sorted from blood. CDR3 DNA: TGCGCCAGCAGCTTGCAAAGGACTAGCGGGAATTCCTACGAGCAGTACTTC. This gives the protein CASSLQRTSGNSYEQYF.